These T cell receptor beta chains were read from a single sample in a study of immune evolution from preneoplasia to lung adenocarcinoma. Profiling relied on immunoSEQ multiplex PCR, and the TCRdb table lists in-frame clones only, not all of them. This sample has tens of thousands of clones, with roughly 74% found just once. Sequencing was done on a sample of FFPE invasive lung adenocarcinoma tissue. The receptors originated from a person aged 55 to 69 with lung adenocarcinoma. Each CDR3 is given with its conserved first and last residue. D genes are given only for firm matches. Expanded clones are given a class, and other clones once, few, many or no size at all.

cdr3_length: 14
d_call: -
j_call: TRBJ1-5
v_call: TRBV27
clone_size: -
cdr3_nt: TGTGCCAGCAGTTTACAGGGATACAATCAGCCCCAGCATTTT
cdr3_aa: CASSLQGYNQPQHF

cdr3_length: 15
d_call: -
j_call: TRBJ2-5
v_call: TRBV4-2
clone_size: -
cdr3_nt: TGTGCCAGCAGCCAATACCAGCGGGCGGATGAGACCCAGTACTTC
cdr3_aa: CASSQYQRADETQYF

cdr3_length: 13
d_call: -
j_call: TRBJ2-7
v_call: TRBV5-1
clone_size: -
cdr3_nt: TGCGCCAGCAGGGGAACGGGCTTCTACGAGCAGTACTTC
cdr3_aa: CASRGTGFYEQYF

cdr3_length: 14
d_call: -
j_call: TRBJ1-4
v_call: TRBV2
clone_size: once
cdr3_nt: TGTGCCAGCAGTCAGACGCCCCAGGGGGAAAAACTGTTTTTT
cdr3_aa: CASSQTPQGEKLFF

cdr3_length: 14
d_call: -
j_call: TRBJ2-7
v_call: TRBV5-1
clone_size: -
cdr3_nt: TGCGCCAGCAGCTTGGGGTCCTCCTCCTACGAGCAGTACTTC
cdr3_aa: CASSLGSSSYEQYF

cdr3_length: 15
d_call: TRBD2
j_call: TRBJ2-1
v_call: TRBV10-3
clone_size: -
cdr3_nt: TGTGCCATCGGGACTAGCGGGAAAAGGTACAATGAGCAGTTCTTC
cdr3_aa: CAIGTSGKRYNEQFF

cdr3_length: 15
d_call: -
j_call: TRBJ1-5
v_call: TRBV7-2
clone_size: -
cdr3_nt: TGTGCCAGCAGCGCCGGACAAGTTAGCAATCAGCCCCAGCATTTT
cdr3_aa: CASSAGQVSNQPQHF

cdr3_length: 13
d_call: -
j_call: TRBJ2-3
v_call: TRBV19
clone_size: few
cdr3_nt: TGTGCCAGTAGTACCGGTCTGGCAGATACGCAGTATTTT
cdr3_aa: CASSTGLADTQYF

cdr3_length: 14
d_call: -
j_call: TRBJ2-1
v_call: TRBV5-1
clone_size: once
cdr3_nt: TGCGCCAGCAGAGGGGGGTCTGTATCCAATGAGCAGTTCTTC
cdr3_aa: CASRGGSVSNEQFF

cdr3_length: 17
d_call: -
j_call: TRBJ2-5
v_call: TRBV28
clone_size: -
cdr3_nt: TGTGCCACCAAAACTGCCCTCTACTCTAGGTTCGGAGAGACCCAGTACTTC
cdr3_aa: CATKTALYSRFGETQYF

cdr3_length: 14
d_call: -
j_call: TRBJ2-7
v_call: TRBV5-6
clone_size: -
cdr3_nt: TGTGCCAGCAGAAAGAGCGGGACAGTCTACGATTTGTACTTC
cdr3_aa: CASRKSGTVYDLYF

cdr3_length: 12
d_call: -
j_call: TRBJ1-1
v_call: TRBV2
clone_size: once
cdr3_nt: TGTGCCAGCAGTGGCGTGACTTTTGAAGCTTTCTTT
cdr3_aa: CASSGVTFEAFF

cdr3_length: 15
d_call: -
j_call: TRBJ2-7
v_call: TRBV5-6
clone_size: few
cdr3_nt: TGTGCCAGCAGCCCTGGTGGGCAGGCCGGCTACGAGCAGTACTTC
cdr3_aa: CASSPGGQAGYEQYF

cdr3_length: 15
d_call: -
j_call: TRBJ2-2
v_call: TRBV7-9
clone_size: -
cdr3_nt: TGTGCCAGCAGCCCCCGGGGCGCGAACACCGGGGAGCTGTTTTTT
cdr3_aa: CASSPRGANTGELFF

cdr3_length: 15
d_call: -
j_call: TRBJ2-7
v_call: TRBV21-1
clone_size: -
cdr3_nt: TGTGCCAGCAGCAAAGCTGGGCGGGAGGGTTACGAGCAGTACTTC
cdr3_aa: CASSKAGREGYEQYF

cdr3_length: 15
d_call: TRBD1
j_call: TRBJ2-1
v_call: TRBV11-3
clone_size: -
cdr3_nt: TGTGCCAGCAGCTTACGCGGGACAGGGGGCAATGAGCAGTTCTTC
cdr3_aa: CASSLRGTGGNEQFF

cdr3_length: 13
d_call: TRBD1
j_call: TRBJ1-2
v_call: TRBV5-4
clone_size: -
cdr3_nt: TGTGCCAGCAGCCGGACAGGGCGATATGGCTACACCTTC
cdr3_aa: CASSRTGRYGYTF

cdr3_length: 21
d_call: TRBD2
j_call: TRBJ2-1
v_call: TRBV5-1
clone_size: -
cdr3_nt: TGCGCCAGCAGCGGTATGGGACTAGCGGGAGGGCCTTCAAACCGATACAATGAGCAGTTCTTC
cdr3_aa: CASSGMGLAGGPSNRYNEQFF

cdr3_length: 14
d_call: -
j_call: TRBJ1-1
v_call: TRBV15
clone_size: once
cdr3_nt: TGTGCCACCAGCAGAGATTCCATAGCTGCTGAAGCTTTCTTT
cdr3_aa: CATSRDSIAAEAFF

cdr3_length: 12
d_call: -
j_call: TRBJ2-3
v_call: TRBV9
clone_size: few
cdr3_nt: TGTGCCAGCAGCGTGGGCACAGATACGCAGTATTTT
cdr3_aa: CASSVGTDTQYF

cdr3_length: 14
d_call: -
j_call: TRBJ2-7
v_call: TRBV5-1
clone_size: -
cdr3_nt: TGCGCCAGCAGCTTGGGTGGTTTTCGGTACGAGCAGTACTTC
cdr3_aa: CASSLGGFRYEQYF

cdr3_length: 13
d_call: TRBD1
j_call: TRBJ1-2
v_call: TRBV6-5
clone_size: -
cdr3_nt: TGTGCCAGCAGTAGGCAGGGGGGGGATGGCTACACCTTC
cdr3_aa: CASSRQGGDGYTF

cdr3_length: 14
d_call: TRBD1
j_call: TRBJ1-2
v_call: TRBV5-5
clone_size: few
cdr3_nt: TGTGCCAGCAGCTCGGACAGGGAGGGCTATGGCTACACCTTC
cdr3_aa: CASSSDREGYGYTF

cdr3_length: 13
d_call: TRBD1
j_call: TRBJ1-2
v_call: TRBV6-1
clone_size: -
cdr3_nt: TGTGCCAGCAGTGAGAGACAGGGTTATGGCTACACCTTC
cdr3_aa: CASSERQGYGYTF

cdr3_length: 13
d_call: -
j_call: TRBJ1-3
v_call: TRBV5-1
clone_size: -
cdr3_nt: TGCGCCAGCAGGCAGGCCTCTGGAAACACCATATATTTT
cdr3_aa: CASRQASGNTIYF

cdr3_length: 15
d_call: TRBD2
j_call: TRBJ2-2
v_call: TRBV5-1
clone_size: -
cdr3_nt: TGCGCCAGCAGCCGCAGCGGGAGGGCCACCGGGGAGCTGTTTTTT
cdr3_aa: CASSRSGRATGELFF

cdr3_length: 14
d_call: TRBD1
j_call: TRBJ1-1
v_call: TRBV5-8
clone_size: -
cdr3_nt: TGTGCCAGCAGCACAATGACAGGGTTCGCTGAAGCTTTCTTT
cdr3_aa: CASSTMTGFAEAFF

cdr3_length: 13
d_call: -
j_call: TRBJ2-7
v_call: TRBV11-2
clone_size: medium-sized
cdr3_nt: TGTGCCAGCAACAGGGACGGTAGCTACGAGCAGTACTTC
cdr3_aa: CASNRDGSYEQYF

cdr3_length: 14
d_call: -
j_call: TRBJ2-7
v_call: TRBV7-9
clone_size: -
cdr3_nt: TGTGCCAGCAGCTACCAGGGCAGCTCCTACGAGCAGTACTTC
cdr3_aa: CASSYQGSSYEQYF

cdr3_length: 10
d_call: -
j_call: TRBJ1-5
v_call: TRBV9
clone_size: -
cdr3_nt: TGTGCCAGCTTCTATCAGCCCCAGCATTTT
cdr3_aa: CASFYQPQHF

cdr3_length: 13
d_call: TRBD1
j_call: TRBJ2-7
v_call: TRBV2
clone_size: -
cdr3_nt: TGTGCCAGCAGCGGACAGGGGGGGTACGAGCAGTACTTC
cdr3_aa: CASSGQGGYEQYF

cdr3_length: 16
d_call: -
j_call: TRBJ2-7
v_call: TRBV5-4
clone_size: -
cdr3_nt: TGTGCCAGCAGCTTAAGTGTGGGGACGGCCTCCTACGAGCAGTACTTC
cdr3_aa: CASSLSVGTASYEQYF

cdr3_length: 15
d_call: -
j_call: TRBJ1-3
v_call: TRBV2
clone_size: -
cdr3_nt: TGTGCCAGCAGTGTAGCCCGGCTCTCTGGAAACACCATATATTTT
cdr3_aa: CASSVARLSGNTIYF

cdr3_length: 15
d_call: TRBD1
j_call: TRBJ2-7
v_call: TRBV2
clone_size: -
cdr3_nt: TGTGCCAGCAGTGACGGGACAGGTGAAGCCTACGAGCAGTACTTC
cdr3_aa: CASSDGTGEAYEQYF

cdr3_length: 12
d_call: -
j_call: TRBJ1-1
v_call: TRBV28
clone_size: -
cdr3_nt: TGTGCCAGCAGGAAGGGGAACACTGAAGCTTTCTTT
cdr3_aa: CASRKGNTEAFF

cdr3_length: 14
d_call: TRBD2
j_call: TRBJ2-1
v_call: TRBV19
clone_size: -
cdr3_nt: TGTGCCAGTAGTATCGGACTAGCGGCAAATGAGCAGTTCTTC
cdr3_aa: CASSIGLAANEQFF